This record looks at one T cell receptor (beta chain) sequence and its context. The antigen is not known. Generated by immunoSEQ multiplex PCR, the TCRdb table keeps only in-frame clones and is missing some. The sample lists some 130,000 clones, approximately 84% occurring once. The data originate from a study of T cell responses to AZD1222 COVID-19 vaccine. Study-level results: Spike was spanned by vaccine-associated CD4 TCRs, with dominance at 160-218 and 743-854. Recipients of two AZD1222 doses showed rising Spike-specific TCR breadth and depth.

The germline gives CDR1 GTSNPN, CDR2 SVGIG (reference sequence). This CDR3 comprises 12 residues. The V end lost 0 bases, the J end lost 7 bases, and 9 bases lay between the germline ends. V gene TRBV30 combines with J gene TRBJ1-2; a weak D match, TRBD1 (6 bases). The sequencing here drew on peripheral blood, taken on day 0 of AZD1222 vaccination. The clonotype comes from an adult in good health. The CDR3 spells CAWSVQGSGYTF. The DNA for the CDR3 is TGTGCCTGGAGTGTACAGGGAAGTGGCTACACCTTC.